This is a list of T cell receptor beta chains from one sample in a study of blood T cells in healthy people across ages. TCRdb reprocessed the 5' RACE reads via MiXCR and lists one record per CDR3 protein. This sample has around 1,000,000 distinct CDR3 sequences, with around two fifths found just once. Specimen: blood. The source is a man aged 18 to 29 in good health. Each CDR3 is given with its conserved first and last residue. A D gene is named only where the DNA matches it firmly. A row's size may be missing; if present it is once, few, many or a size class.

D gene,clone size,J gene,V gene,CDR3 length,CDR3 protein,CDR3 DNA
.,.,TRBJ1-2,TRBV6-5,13,CASSDSGAVSYTF,TGTGCCAGCAGTGACTCAGGGGCAGTGAGCTACACCTTC
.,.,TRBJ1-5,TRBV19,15,CASTLGGDSNQPQHF,TGTGCCAGTACACTTGGGGGGGATAGCAATCAGCCCCAGCATTTT
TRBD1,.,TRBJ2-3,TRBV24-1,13,CATTTGLEDAQYF,TGTGCCACCACGACAGGGTTGGAGGATGCGCAGTATTTT
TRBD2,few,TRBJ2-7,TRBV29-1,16,CSVVGLAGGFSYEQYF,TGCAGCGTTGTGGGACTAGCGGGGGGTTTCTCCTACGAGCAGTACTTC
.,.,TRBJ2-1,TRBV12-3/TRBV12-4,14,CASSVITKYNEQFF,TGTGCCAGCAGTGTTATAACAAAGTACAATGAGCAGTTCTTC
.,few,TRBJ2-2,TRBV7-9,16,CASSLEGYRNTGELFF,TGTGCCAGCAGCTTAGAGGGTTACCGGAACACCGGGGAGCTGTTTTTT
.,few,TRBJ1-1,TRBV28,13,CASRRQVNTEAFF,TGTGCCAGCAGGCGGCAAGTGAACACTGAAGCTTTCTTT
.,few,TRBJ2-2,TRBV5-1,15,CASSPENSNTGELFF,TGCGCCAGCAGCCCAGAGAACTCGAACACCGGGGAGCTGTTTTTT
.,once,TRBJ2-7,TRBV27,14,CVSSLYTDSYEQYF,TGTGTCAGCAGTTTATATACGGACTCCTACGAGCAGTACTTC
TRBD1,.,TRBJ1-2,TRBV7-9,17,CASSATPTGDSNYGYTF,TGTGCCAGCAGCGCGACCCCGACAGGGGACTCTAACTATGGCTACACCTTC
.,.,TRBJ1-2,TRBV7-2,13,CASSSNRVDGYTF,TGTGCCAGCAGCTCTAACAGGGTTGACGGCTACACCTTC
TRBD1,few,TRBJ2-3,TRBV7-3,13,CASSPTGSDTQYF,TGTGCCAGCAGCCCGACAGGGTCAGATACGCAGTATTTT
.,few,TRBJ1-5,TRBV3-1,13,CASSQGVCQPQHF,TGTGCCAGCAGCCAAGGGGTTTGTCAGCCCCAGCATTTT
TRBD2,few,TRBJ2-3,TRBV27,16,CASSFDKAGGSATQYF,TGTGCCAGCAGCTTTGATAAAGCGGGGGGCTCCGCTACGCAGTATTTT
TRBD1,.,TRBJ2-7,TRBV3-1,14,CASSPRGNSYEQYF,TGTGCCAGCAGCCCCAGGGGGAACTCCTACGAGCAGTACTTC
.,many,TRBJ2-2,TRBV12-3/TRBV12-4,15,CASSQALVNTGELFF,TGTGCCAGCAGTCAGGCCCTGGTCAACACCGGGGAGCTGTTTTTT
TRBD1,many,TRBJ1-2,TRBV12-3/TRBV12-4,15,CASSLTGGTNYGYTF,TGTGCCAGCAGTTTGACAGGGGGCACTAACTATGGCTACACCTTC
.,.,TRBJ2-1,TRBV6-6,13,CAGRPRTISEQFF,TGTGCCGGCAGGCCTCGGACCATTTCCGAGCAGTTCTTC
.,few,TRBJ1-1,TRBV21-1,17,CASSKLGWARGLTEAFF,TGTGCCAGCAGCAAACTTGGGTGGGCCAGGGGGCTTACTGAAGCTTTCTTT
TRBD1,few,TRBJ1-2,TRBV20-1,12,CSAWKDRRDYTF,TGCAGTGCATGGAAGGACAGGAGGGACTACACCTTC
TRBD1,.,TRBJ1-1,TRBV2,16,CATDRDRGNLNTEAFF,TGTGCCACCGACCGGGACAGGGGAAACTTGAACACTGAAGCTTTCTTT
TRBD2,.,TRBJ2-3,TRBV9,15,CASSVSGAEQDTQYF,TGTGCCAGCAGCGTAAGCGGGGCAGAACAGGATACGCAGTATTTT
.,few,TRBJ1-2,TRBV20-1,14,CSARDAPNKYGYTF,TGCAGTGCTAGAGATGCACCAAATAAGTATGGCTACACCTTC
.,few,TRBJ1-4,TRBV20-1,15,CSARARERLSEKLFF,TGCAGTGCCAGGGCCAGGGAACGTCTCAGTGAAAAACTGTTTTTT
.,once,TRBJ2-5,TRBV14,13,CASSPGAFGTQYF,TGTGCCAGCAGCCCAGGGGCGTTTGGGACCCAGTACTTC
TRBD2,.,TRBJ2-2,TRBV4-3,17,CASSQEGLAVNTGELFF,TGCGCCAGCAGCCAAGAGGGACTAGCGGTGAACACCGGGGAGCTGTTTTTT
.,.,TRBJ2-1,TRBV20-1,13,CSTRDREYNEQFF,TGCAGTACTAGAGATCGGGAGTACAATGAGCAGTTCTTC
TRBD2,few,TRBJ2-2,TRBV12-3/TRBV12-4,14,CASSRLAGTGELFF,TGTGCCAGCAGTCGGCTAGCGGGCACCGGGGAGCTGTTTTTT
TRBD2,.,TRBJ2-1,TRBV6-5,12,CASRGLANEQFF,TGTGCCAGCAGAGGACTAGCCAATGAGCAGTTCTTC
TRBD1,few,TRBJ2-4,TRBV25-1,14,CASSRDRGPDIQYF,TGTGCCAGCAGTAGGGACAGGGGGCCAGACATTCAGTACTTC
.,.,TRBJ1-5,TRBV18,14,CASTPSQGSQPQHF,TGTGCCAGCACACCTTCTCAGGGTTCTCAGCCCCAGCATTTT
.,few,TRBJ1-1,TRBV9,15,CASSPRAGWYTEAFF,TGTGCCAGCAGCCCCCGGGCAGGGTGGTACACTGAAGCTTTCTTT
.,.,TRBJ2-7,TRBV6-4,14,CAGSEEGGTNEQYF,TGTGCCGGCAGTGAAGAGGGGGGGACCAATGAGCAGTACTTC
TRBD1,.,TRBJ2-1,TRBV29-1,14,CSAVTGGSYNEQFF,TGCAGCGCAGTTACAGGGGGCTCCTACAATGAGCAGTTCTTC
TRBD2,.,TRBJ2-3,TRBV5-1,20,CASSLGSASGGLLGTDTQYF,TGCGCCAGCAGCTTGGGTTCGGCCAGCGGGGGACTACTTGGCACAGATACGCAGTATTTT
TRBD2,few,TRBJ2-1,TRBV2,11,CASSSGGRKFF,TGTGCCAGCAGTAGCGGGGGAAGGAAGTTCTTC
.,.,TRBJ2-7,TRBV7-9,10,CASGAYEQYF,TGTGCCAGTGGAGCCTACGAGCAGTACTTC
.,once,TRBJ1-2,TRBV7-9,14,CASSPPRSYYGYTF,TGTGCCAGCAGCCCCCCCAGGAGCTACTATGGCTACACCTTC
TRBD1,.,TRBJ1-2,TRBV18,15,CASSPLDREERGYTF,TGTGCCAGCTCACCACTTGACAGGGAGGAGCGAGGCTACACCTTC
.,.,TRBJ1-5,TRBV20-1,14,CSAQPALGNQPQHF,TGCAGTGCCCAACCTGCCCTGGGCAATCAGCCCCAGCATTTT
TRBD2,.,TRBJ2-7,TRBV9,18,CASSPGTSGGQLVYEQYF,TGTGCCAGCAGCCCCGGGACTAGCGGGGGGCAGTTGGTATACGAGCAGTACTTC
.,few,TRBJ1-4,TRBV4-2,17,CASSQFKLGGTNEKLFF,TGTGCCAGCAGCCAATTCAAATTAGGGGGAACTAATGAAAAACTGTTTTTT
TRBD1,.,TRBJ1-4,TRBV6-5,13,CACRDRVNEKLFF,TGTGCCTGCAGGGACAGGGTTAATGAAAAACTGTTTTTT
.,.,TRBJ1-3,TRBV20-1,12,CSARNSGNTIYF,TGCAGTGCTAGGAACTCTGGAAACACCATATATTTT
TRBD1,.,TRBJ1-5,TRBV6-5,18,CASSYSVRDRFSNQPQHF,TGTGCCAGCAGTTACTCGGTGCGGGACAGATTTAGCAATCAGCCCCAGCATTTT
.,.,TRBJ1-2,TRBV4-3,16,CASSQDETVVSYGYTF,TGCGCCAGCAGCCAAGATGAGACGGTCGTTTCCTATGGCTACACCTTC
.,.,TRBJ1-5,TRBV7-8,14,CASSLAGPDQPQHF,TGTGCCAGCAGCTTAGCAGGACCCGATCAGCCCCAGCATTTT
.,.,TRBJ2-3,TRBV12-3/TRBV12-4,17,CASSLGWTTRNLDTQYF,TGTGCCAGCAGTTTAGGGTGGACTACACGAAATTTAGATACGCAGTATTTT